This T cell receptor (beta chain) was documented in a study of blood T cell repertoires in COVID-19 (dated by TCRdb to about 2020). Regarding the study in general: Samples covering the acute and convalescent phases of COVID-19 were provided by collaborators in the United States, Italy and Spain. The prospective study material was composed of cDNA or gDNA derived from T cells, B-cell-depleted T cells, or PBMCs. Nearly every sample came with metadata listing a de-identified subject ID, COVID-19 status, age in years and sex. The dataset comprised deeply sampled blood TCRbeta repertoires from subjects exposed to, actively infected with, or recovered from COVID-19. Where HLA class I and class II types were available, the types were taken from metadata supplied by the sample provider, not from assay-based typing. The repertoires were released in a freely available public database intended as a resource for research on the immune response to SARS-CoV-2. The samples were drawn from the first 160 participants of the ongoing ImmuneRACE study and from 950 to 1,500 subjects provided by 6 global collaborators.

In Seattle, one collaborating source enrolled patients while the infection was active and tracked those patients longitudinally over the course of disease. Collaborating institutions collected whole blood in K2EDTA tubes following their own protocols. For TCRbeta analysis, collaborators shipped samples in one of three forms: frozen whole blood, isolated PBMCs, or DNA extracted from either of those sample types. TCRbeta CDR3 regions were amplified from genomic DNA using the immunoSEQ Assay, a bias-controlled multiplex PCR. As for how the authors treated the data: The number of nucleated cells in each sample was estimated by amplification of reference gene primers within the assay. To quantify the absolute abundance of each unique TCRbeta CDR3 rearrangement, sequence reads were collapsed and filtered. Productive Simpson clonality was computed per sample as the square root of Simpson's diversity index over productive rearrangements. TCRdb re-hosts the immuneACCESS table, in-frame sequences only. Its copies lack some clones; in the studies checked, an unresolved V gene accounts for under half of them, and the cause for the rest is not known. V, J and clone size were drawn from that table, and D and trimming were deduced from the DNA. The sample has 200,000 to 250,000 clones on record, roughly 85% of them singletons. Roughly 2.2% of the sample lies in the top ten.

On this clone itself: This receptor's antigen is unknown. No base qualities exist here, and no much larger clone lies one base off it.

Study-wide findings and limitations: Clinical and demographic metadata were provided uncurated, with the amount varying by source and participant.

Inclusive of the bounding cysteine and phenylalanine, the CDR3 is 15 residues long. Only CDR3 DNA remains: 45 bases, in frame from the first base. Taken from the germline V gene, the CDR1 and CDR2 loops are SGHTA and FQGNSA. The junction shows trimming of 2 bases on V and 1 base on J, and the gene matches do not reach 1 base of it. The receptor was derived from a woman in her 70s with COVID-19, enrolled during active disease. Sequenced: peripheral blood. The rearrangement joined TRBV7-2 to TRBJ2-3; 9 middle bases align to TRBD1. Read as DNA, the sequence is TGTGCCAGCAGCTTAAGGACAGGGGGCACAGATACGCAGTATTTT. Its product reads: CASSLRTGGTDTQYF. Reference TRBV7-2 and TRBJ2-3 genes cover what lies past the CDR3, so the full variable domain is GAGVSQSPSNKVTEKGKDVELRCDPISGHTALYWYRQSLGQGLEFLIYFQGNSAPDKSGLPSDRFSAERTGGSVSTLTIQRTQQEDSAVYLCASSLRTGGTDTQYFGPGTRLTVL.